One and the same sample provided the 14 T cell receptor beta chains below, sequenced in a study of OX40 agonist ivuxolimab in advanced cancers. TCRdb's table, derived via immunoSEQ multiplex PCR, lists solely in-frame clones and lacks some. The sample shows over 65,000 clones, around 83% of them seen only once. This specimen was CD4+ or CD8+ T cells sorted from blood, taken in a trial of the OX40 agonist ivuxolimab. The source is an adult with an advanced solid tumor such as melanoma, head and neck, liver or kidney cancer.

CDR3 sequence: CASSIVSPGFYSNQPQHF. For the CDR3, the DNA is TGTGCCAGTAGTATAGTAAGCCCCGGATTTTATAGCAATCAGCCCCAGCATTTT. V and J are TRBV19 and TRBJ1-5; no reliable D call. The germline gives CDR1 LNHDA, CDR2 SQIVND (reference sequence). Trimming stripped 1 base from V and 0 bases from J, with 16 bases between. The CDR3 extends over 18 amino acids.

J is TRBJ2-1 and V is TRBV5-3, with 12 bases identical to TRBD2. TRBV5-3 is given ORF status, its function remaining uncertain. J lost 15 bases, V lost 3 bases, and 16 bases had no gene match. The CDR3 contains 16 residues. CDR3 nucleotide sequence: TGTGCCAGAAGCTCCCCCCCCGAGACTAGCGGGAGAATATGGTTCTTC. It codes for CARSSPPETSGRIWFF.

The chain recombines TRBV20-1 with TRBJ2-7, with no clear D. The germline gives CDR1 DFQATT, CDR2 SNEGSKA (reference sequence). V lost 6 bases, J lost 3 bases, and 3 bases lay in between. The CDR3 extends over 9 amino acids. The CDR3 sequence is CSAGYEQYF. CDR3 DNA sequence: TGCAGTGCCGGCTACGAGCAGTACTTC.

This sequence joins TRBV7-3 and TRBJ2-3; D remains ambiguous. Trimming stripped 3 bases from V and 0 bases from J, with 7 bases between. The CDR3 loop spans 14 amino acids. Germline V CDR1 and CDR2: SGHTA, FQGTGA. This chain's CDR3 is CASSLGLSTDTQYF. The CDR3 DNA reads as TGTGCCAGCAGCTTGGGGTTGAGCACAGATACGCAGTATTTT.

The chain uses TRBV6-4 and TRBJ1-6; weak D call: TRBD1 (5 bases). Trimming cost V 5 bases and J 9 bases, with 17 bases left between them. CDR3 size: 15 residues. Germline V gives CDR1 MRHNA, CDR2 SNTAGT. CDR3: CASSPGRGLFSPLHF. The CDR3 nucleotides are TGTGCCAGCAGTCCGGGACGGGGTTTATTTTCACCCCTCCACTTT.

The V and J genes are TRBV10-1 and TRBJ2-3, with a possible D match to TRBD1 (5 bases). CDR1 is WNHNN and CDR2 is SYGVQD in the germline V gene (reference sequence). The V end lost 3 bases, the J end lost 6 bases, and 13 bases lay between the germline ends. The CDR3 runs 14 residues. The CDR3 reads CASSDLGAADTQYF. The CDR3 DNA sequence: TGCGCCAGCAGTGATCTTGGGGCTGCGGATACGCAGTATTTT.

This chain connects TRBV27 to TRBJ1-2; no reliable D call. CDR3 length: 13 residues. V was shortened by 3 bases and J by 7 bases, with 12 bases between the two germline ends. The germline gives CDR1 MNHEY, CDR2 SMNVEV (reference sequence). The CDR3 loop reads CASSLGLTGGYTF. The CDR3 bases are TGTGCCAGCAGTTTGGGCCTGACTGGTGGCTACACCTTC.

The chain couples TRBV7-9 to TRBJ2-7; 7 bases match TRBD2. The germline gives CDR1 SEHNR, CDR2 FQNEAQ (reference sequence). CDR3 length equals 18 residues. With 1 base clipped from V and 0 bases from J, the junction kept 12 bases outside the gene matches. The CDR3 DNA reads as TGTGCCAGCAGCTTAGATCCTGGTCCTAGCGGAGCCTCCTACGAGCAGTACTTC. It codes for CASSLDPGPSGASYEQYF.

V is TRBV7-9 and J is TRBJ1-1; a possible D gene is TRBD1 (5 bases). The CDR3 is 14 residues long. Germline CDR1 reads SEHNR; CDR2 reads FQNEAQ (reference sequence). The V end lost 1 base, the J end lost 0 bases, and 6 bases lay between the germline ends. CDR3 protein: CASSLGGVNTEAFF. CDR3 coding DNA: TGTGCCAGCAGCTTAGGGGGGGTGAACACTGAAGCTTTCTTT.

The DNA for the CDR3 is TGTGCCAGCAGCTTGGGAGGGACAGGGGAAGAGACCCAGTACTTC. It codes for CASSLGGTGEETQYF. The rearrangement links TRBV5-4 to TRBJ2-5, with TRBD1 matching over 10 bases. V dropped 0 bases and J dropped 3; count of bases not matched to a gene: 2. The CDR3 is 15 amino acids. Germline V gene sequence: CDR1 SGHNT, CDR2 YYREEE (reference sequence).

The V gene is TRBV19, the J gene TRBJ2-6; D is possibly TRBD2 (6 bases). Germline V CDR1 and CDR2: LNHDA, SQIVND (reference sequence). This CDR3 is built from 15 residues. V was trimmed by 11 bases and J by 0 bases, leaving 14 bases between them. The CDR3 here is CASGGRSSGANVLTF. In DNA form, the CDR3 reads TGTGCCTCCGGGGGTAGGAGCTCTGGGGCCAACGTCCTGACTTTC.

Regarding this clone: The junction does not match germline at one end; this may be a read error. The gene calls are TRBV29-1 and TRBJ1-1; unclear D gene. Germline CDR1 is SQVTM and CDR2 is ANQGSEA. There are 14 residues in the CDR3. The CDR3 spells CSVDAGLQNAEAFF. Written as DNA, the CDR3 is TGCAGCGTTGACGCTGGCCTACAGAACGCTGAAGCTTTCTTT.

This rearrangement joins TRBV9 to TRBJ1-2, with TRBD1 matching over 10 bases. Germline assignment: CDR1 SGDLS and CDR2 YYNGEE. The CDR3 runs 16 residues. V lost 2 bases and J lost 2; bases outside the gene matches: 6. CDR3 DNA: TGTGCCAGCAGCGTCCAAACGGGACAGGGGAACTATGGCTACACCTTC. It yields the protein CASSVQTGQGNYGYTF. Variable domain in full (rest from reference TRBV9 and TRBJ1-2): DSGVTQTPKHLITATGQRVTLRCSPRSGDLSVYWYQQSLDQGLQFLIQYYNGEERAKGNILERFSAQQFPDLHSELNLSSLELGDSALYFCASSVQTGQGNYGYTFGSGTRLTVV.

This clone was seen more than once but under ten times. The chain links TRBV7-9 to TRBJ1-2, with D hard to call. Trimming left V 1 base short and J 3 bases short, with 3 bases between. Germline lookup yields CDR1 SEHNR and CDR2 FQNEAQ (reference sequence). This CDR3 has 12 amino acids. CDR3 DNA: TGTGCCAGCAGCTTAGAATACTATGGCTACACCTTC. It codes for CASSLEYYGYTF.